This TCR beta chain originates from a study of cytomegalovirus exposure and HLA in healthy donors. Both 60 Vbeta primers and 13 Jbeta primers went into the PCR. Sequenced by immunoSEQ multiplex PCR; TCRdb stores in-frame clones only, minus some. The sample has about 75,000 clones, 84% seen once. Study-level findings and limits: In a later analysis, several top co-occurrence clusters appeared linked to parvovirus B19, influenza, CMV and Epstein-Barr virus. Within an earlier analysis, most TCR beta V segments proved productive either about 87% or about 30% of the time. Roughly uniform sequencing depth across donors was assumed, possibly incorrectly.

The CDR3 consists of 11 residues. CDR1 and CDR2 (germline): MGHRA, YSYEKL. V was cut by 0 bases and J by 9 bases, with 5 bases left in between. On this clone itself: Its antigen is still unknown.

Source material: PBMCs. The TCR originated in a man in his 70s in good health and CMV-seropositive. The V gene is TRBV4-1, the J gene TRBJ1-2, with no clear D. The CDR3 DNA follows: TGCGCCAGCAGCCAAGAAGCGCGCTACACCTTC. It translates to CASSQEARYTF.